The 26 T cell receptor beta chains below all came from one sample that was sequenced in a study of cytomegalovirus exposure and HLA in healthy donors. The PCR had 60 Vbeta and 13 Jbeta primers. Using immunoSEQ multiplex PCR, the repertoire was profiled, and TCRdb retains in-frame clones only, with some absent. The data contain approximately 89,000 clones, about 80% of them singletons. The source material was PBMCs. The receptors were sampled from a man younger than 45 in good health and CMV-seropositive.

The CDR3 DNA reads TGTGCCAGCAGCCCACTAGTACGACTCTACGAGCAGTACTTC. Translated, it gives CASSPLVRLYEQYF. The chain links TRBV28 to TRBJ2-7, with D possibly being TRBD2 (5 bases). CDR1 and CDR2 (germline): MDHEN, SYDVKM. The CDR3 has 14 residues. Trimming shortened V by 6 bases and J by 3 bases, and 15 bases separated the two germline ends. The full variable domain, in which reference TRBV28 and TRBJ2-7 provide the parts outside the CDR3, is DVKVTQSSRYLVKRTGEKVFLECVQDMDHENMFWYRQDPGLGLRLIYFSYDVKMKEKGDIPEGYSVSREKKERFSLILESASTNQTSMYLCASSPLVRLYEQYFGPGTRLTVT.

In this sample, this clone turned up a few times. The chain carries TRBV6-1 and TRBJ1-4; 7 bases are shared with TRBD1. Germline V gives CDR1 MNHNS, CDR2 SASEGT. The trim removed 6 bases at V and 11 bases at J, leaving 9 bases unmatched. The CDR3 runs 13 residues. CDR3 residues: CASRGTEGEKLFF. The CDR3 DNA reads TGTGCCAGCAGAGGGACAGAAGGGGAGAAACTGTTTTTT.

The chain links TRBV9 to TRBJ2-4; 9 bases map to TRBD1. Per germline, CDR1 SGDLS and CDR2 YYNGEE. The CDR3 sequence is 14 residues long. V shed 3 bases and J 8 bases; nucleotides not matched to a gene: 6. The CDR3 bases are TGTGCCAGCAGCGAAACAGGGGGCAGCTACATTCAGTACTTC. Translated: CASSETGGSYIQYF.

This clone was recorded only once. The rearrangement joins TRBV5-1 to TRBJ1-6; D is possibly TRBD1 (6 bases). The V gene lost 0 bases and the J gene lost 5 bases, with 18 bases spanning the gap. The germline CDR1 and CDR2 sequences are SGHRS and YFSETQ. CDR3 length: 18 residues. DNA of the CDR3: TGCGCCAGCAGCTTGGCCCTACAGGGTAGGGTTAATAATTCACCCCTCCACTTT. Its protein product is CASSLALQGRVNNSPLHF.

This chain uses TRBV6-5 with TRBJ1-1; 8 nucleotides agree with TRBD1. The germline CDR1 and CDR2 sequences are MNHEY and SVGAGI. The CDR3 is 13 amino acids. Trimming cost V 7 bases and J 6 bases; bases outside gene matches: 7. The CDR3 DNA follows: TGTGCCAGCAACCCAGGGGGCAGGTCTGAAGCTTTCTTT. Amino acid sequence: CASNPGGRSEAFF.

Written as DNA, the CDR3 is TGTGCCAGCAGTATGCCGAGGTACTCCACAGATACGCAGTATTTT. Protein: CASSMPRYSTDTQYF. The rearrangement uses TRBV6-1 and TRBJ2-3; no definite D call. Trimming cost V 5 bases and J 2 bases, with 14 bases left between them. This CDR3 contains 15 residues. CDR1 is MNHNS, CDR2 SASEGT, per germline.

The chain employs TRBV7-9 and TRBJ2-2; maybe TRBD1 (6 bases). Germline CDR1 reads SEHNR; CDR2 reads FQNEAQ (reference sequence). V was pared by 3 bases and J by 3 bases, with 8 bases between. The CDR3 extends over 14 amino acids. CDR3 coding DNA: TGTGCCAGCAGCTTGTCAGGGGACACCGGGGAGCTGTTTTTT. It codes for CASSLSGDTGELFF.

This clone was seen only a few times. The CDR3 DNA is TGTGCCATCAAACCGTCAGGGGATGATGAAAAACTGTTTTTT. Amino acid sequence: CAIKPSGDDEKLFF. The chain links TRBV10-3 to TRBJ1-4; TRBD1 is a possible D gene (6 bases). Germline CDR1 ENHRY, CDR2 SYGVKD. This CDR3 region has 14 residues. The V end was cut by 7 bases, the J end by 6 bases, with 15 bases between.

The chain joins TRBV15 to TRBJ1-5, with TRBD1 as a possible D gene (5 bases). Germline CDR1 and CDR2: LNHNV and YYDKDF (reference sequence). The V end lost 0 bases, the J end lost 2 bases, and 8 bases lay between the germline ends. The CDR3 has 15 residues. CDR3: CATSRDLGGNQPQHF. CDR3 bases: TGTGCCACCAGCAGAGATTTAGGGGGCAATCAGCCCCAGCATTTT.

The chain has TRBV28 and TRBJ2-1; D remains ambiguous. Trimming took off 2 bases at V and 4 bases at J, with 3 bases between the two ends. The CDR3 is 12 amino acids. Germline V gene lookup returns CDR1 MDHEN and CDR2 SYDVKM. The CDR3 DNA reads as TGTGCCAGCAGTTTAACTTACAATGAGCAGTTCTTC. It is translated as CASSLTYNEQFF.

V usage is TRBV7-2 and J usage is TRBJ2-5; D might be TRBD2 (7 bases). CDR1 is SGHTA and CDR2 is FQGNSA in the germline V gene. CDR3 length: 16 residues. Trimming stripped 0 bases from V and 2 bases from J, with 13 bases between. CDR3 sequence reads: CASSLAGGPGQETQYF. In nucleotides, the CDR3 is TGTGCCAGCAGCTTAGCGGGGGGGCCGGGGCAAGAGACCCAGTACTTC. The full variable domain, rest sourced from reference TRBV7-2 and TRBJ2-5, is GAGVSQSPSNKVTEKGKDVELRCDPISGHTALYWYRQSLGQGLEFLIYFQGNSAPDKSGLPSDRFSAERTGGSVSTLTIQRTQQEDSAVYLCASSLAGGPGQETQYFGPGTRLLVL.

This clone turned up a few times. This chain links TRBV15 with TRBJ1-2, with TRBD1 as a possible D gene (5 bases). The CDR3 covers 16 residues. Per germline, CDR1 LNHNV and CDR2 YYDKDF (reference sequence). With 0 bases removed from V and 0 bases from J, the gap between germline ends came to 11 bases. As DNA, the CDR3 is TGTGCCACCAGCAGAGATCGAAGGGGTTCTAACTATGGCTACACCTTC. It translates to CATSRDRRGSNYGYTF. Supplemented by reference TRBV15 and TRBJ1-2, the full variable domain reads DAMVIQNPRYQVTQFGKPVTLSCSQTLNHNVMYWYQQKSSQAPKLLFHYYDKDFNNEADTPDNFQSRRPNTSFCFLDIRSPGLGDTAMYLCATSRDRRGSNYGYTFGSGTRLTVV.

The chain combines TRBV9 with TRBJ2-1, with 10 bases fitting TRBD2. Looked up from germline, CDR1 is SGDLS and CDR2 is YYNGEE. V lost 0 bases to trimming and J lost 4 bases; unmatched junction nucleotides: 10. This CDR3 has 18 amino acids. The CDR3 protein is CASSVALSSGGKYNEQFF. The CDR3 region has the DNA TGTGCCAGCAGCGTAGCCCTGAGTAGCGGGGGGAAATACAATGAGCAGTTCTTC. Filled out from reference TRBV9 and TRBJ2-1, the complete variable domain reads DSGVTQTPKHLITATGQRVTLRCSPRSGDLSVYWYQQSLDQGLQFLIQYYNGEERAKGNILERFSAQQFPDLHSELNLSSLELGDSALYFCASSVALSSGGKYNEQFFGPGTRLTVL.

This chain connects TRBV9 to TRBJ1-6; 7 nucleotides align to TRBD1. The junction had 9 bases not matched to a gene; V was cut back by 6 bases and J by 6 bases. The CDR3 covers 15 residues. CDR1 and CDR2 (germline): SGDLS, YYNGEE. The chain's CDR3 is CASNRGQPSNSPLHF. The CDR3, as DNA: TGTGCCAGCAACAGGGGCCAGCCGAGTAATTCACCCCTCCACTTT. Full variable domain (missing parts from reference TRBV9 and TRBJ1-6): DSGVTQTPKHLITATGQRVTLRCSPRSGDLSVYWYQQSLDQGLQFLIQYYNGEERAKGNILERFSAQQFPDLHSELNLSSLELGDSALYFCASNRGQPSNSPLHFGNGTRLTVT.

CDR3 residues: CASRVGTSGGYF. The CDR3 DNA follows: TGTGCCAGTCGCGTAGGGACTAGCGGGGGTTATTTT. The chain couples TRBV2 to TRBJ2-3, with 14 bases fitting TRBD2. V shed 9 bases and J 15 bases; nucleotides not matched to a gene: 8. The germline V gene encodes CDR1 SNHLY and CDR2 FYNNEI. This CDR3 region has 12 residues.

The chain has TRBV9 and TRBJ2-3; D uncertain. CDR1 and CDR2 (germline): SGDLS, YYNGEE. The germline V and J ends were trimmed by 5 bases and 1 base, with 8 bases remaining between them. The CDR3 has 13 amino acids. The CDR3 DNA reads TGTGCCAGCAGGAGTGGAGGCACAGATACGCAGTATTTT. This encodes CASRSGGTDTQYF.

The rearrangement joins TRBV5-5 to TRBJ1-5, with D maybe TRBD1 (6 bases). V was cut by 4 bases and J by 3 bases, with 17 bases left in between. Germline loops: CDR1 SGHKS, CDR2 YYEKEE (reference sequence). The CDR3 extends over 16 amino acids. CDR3 amino acids: CASSRTVGRVNQPQHF. The CDR3, as DNA: TGTGCCAGCAGCCGGACAGTAGGCCGTGTCAATCAGCCCCAGCATTTT.

This clone has at least ten counts. V is TRBV28 and J is TRBJ2-4; 9 bases match TRBD1. V shed 2 bases and J 1 base; nucleotides not matched to a gene: 3. The CDR3 is 16 residues long. From germline, CDR1 is MDHEN and CDR2 SYDVKM. The CDR3 reads CASSLTGGAAKNIQYF. The CDR3 coding sequence is TGTGCCAGCAGTTTAACAGGGGGCGCTGCCAAAAACATTCAGTACTTC.

V usage is TRBV9 and J usage is TRBJ1-2; D is undetermined. This CDR3 region has 12 residues. V lost 5 bases to trimming and J lost 7 bases, with 12 bases between them. Germline assignment: CDR1 SGDLS and CDR2 YYNGEE. The CDR3 loop reads CASRRETSGYTF. The DNA of the CDR3 is TGTGCCAGCAGGAGGGAAACGTCTGGCTACACCTTC.

This chain links TRBV6-1 with TRBJ1-6, with D hard to call. The V gene lost 6 bases and the J gene lost 5 bases, with 5 bases spanning the gap. CDR1 MNHNS and CDR2 SASEGT come from the germline V gene. CDR3 length: 12 amino acids. The CDR3 loop reads CASRLNNSPLHF. DNA of the CDR3: TGTGCCAGCAGACTAAATAATTCACCCCTCCACTTT.

The V and J genes are TRBV5-5 and TRBJ2-3; D unclear. V gave up 4 bases and J gave up 2 bases, with 11 bases separating them. Germline V CDR1 and CDR2: SGHKS, YYEKEE (reference sequence). The CDR3 loop spans 14 amino acids. CDR3 DNA: TGTGCCAGCAGCACGAGGTCAAACACAGATACGCAGTATTTT. Residues: CASSTRSNTDTQYF.

The chain carries TRBV5-4 and TRBJ2-5; D gene uncertain. CDR1 is SGHNT and CDR2 is YYREEE in the germline V gene (reference sequence). The V gene lost 1 base and the J gene lost 3 bases, with 10 bases spanning the gap. The CDR3 runs to 14 residues. The CDR3 is CASSLIEAKETQYF. The DNA of the CDR3 is TGTGCCAGCAGCTTGATCGAGGCAAAAGAGACCCAGTACTTC.

The chain couples TRBV2 to TRBJ2-2; TRBD2 aligns across 7 bases. Germline V lookup: CDR1 SNHLY, CDR2 FYNNEI. This CDR3 comprises 14 residues. V lost 7 bases to trimming and J lost 1 base; unmatched junction nucleotides: 3. The CDR3 here is CASKLAENTGELFF. In DNA form, the CDR3 reads TGTGCCAGCAAGCTAGCGGAGAACACCGGGGAGCTGTTTTTT.

This clone was seen ten or more times. The rearrangement links TRBV4-3 to TRBJ2-1; TRBD2 agrees at 9 bases. The CDR3 extends over 15 amino acids. V shed 3 bases, J shed 9 bases, and the junction held 9 bases outside the gene matches. Germline V gene sequence: CDR1 LGHNA, CDR2 YSLEER. This chain's CDR3 is CASSHERGLASEQFF. The CDR3 DNA reads TGCGCCAGCAGCCATGAGCGGGGACTAGCATCTGAGCAGTTCTTC.

The chain couples TRBV7-2 to TRBJ1-5, with 7 bases aligning to TRBD1. Per germline, CDR1 SGHTA and CDR2 FQGNSA. CDR3 length: 13 residues. Trimming removed 3 bases from V and 7 bases from J; junction bases left unmatched: 3. CDR3 in amino acids: CASSLTGLQPQHF. The CDR3 coding sequence is TGTGCCAGCAGCTTGACAGGGTTGCAGCCCCAGCATTTT.

The chain joins TRBV4-3 to TRBJ2-7; D perhaps matches TRBD1 (5 bases). Trimming stripped 0 bases from V and 2 bases from J, with 14 bases between. The CDR3 extends over 16 amino acids. Germline-derived CDR1 and CDR2 are LGHNA and YSLEER. The DNA for the CDR3 is TGCGCCAGCAGCCAAGAATCGGGTAGGGGTACCTACGAGCAGTACTTC. Protein: CASSQESGRGTYEQYF.